This record looks at one T cell receptor (beta chain) sequence and its context. Its antigen is still unknown. This entry belongs to a study of cytomegalovirus exposure and HLA in healthy donors. V was shortened by 2 bases and J by 6 bases, with 14 bases between the two germline ends. The V gene's germline CDR1 is MNHEY and CDR2 SVGAGI. The CDR3 extends over 14 amino acids. Use of 60 Vbeta and 13 Jbeta primers characterized the PCR. Data came from immunoSEQ multiplex PCR; TCRdb stores just in-frame clones and leaves some out. The table for this sample gives about 77,000 clones. Study observations and caveats: Later analysis suggested links between common viral pathogens and several top significant clusters.

The chain couples TRBV6-5 to TRBJ2-7; D may be TRBD1 (5 bases). Source material: PBMCs. The TCR sequence derives from a man aged 45 to 65 in good health and CMV-seropositive. CDR3 DNA sequence: TGTGCCAGCAGTTACCACTCGACAGAGGCCGAGCAGTACTTC. This sequence encodes CASSYHSTEAEQYF.